Each of the 3 T cell receptor beta chains below was sequenced from the same sample in a study of shared clonotypes between healthy human individuals (dated by TCRdb to the early 2020s). To prepare the library, the immunoSEQ multiplex PCR assay was applied. Held by TCRdb, this immuneACCESS table contains in-frame sequences only and omits some clones. Under half of the omission traces to an unresolved V gene where checked; the cause of the rest is unknown. This sample gives some 1,900,000 clones in total; roughly 95% of them show up just once. The ten most abundant clones make up more than 0.9% of the sample. CD8 naive samples were CD45RO-negative cells positively selected for CCR7, giving a CD45RA+CCR7+ population that excluded TemRA cells. Input material: naive CD8+ T cells sorted from blood. In the paper's terms, the cell subset or site label means: CD45RA+CCR7+. The receptors come from a man younger than 35 in good health.

CDR3 loop: CASSGLGGDTQYF. CDR3 bases: TGTGCCAGCAGTGGACTAGGAGGAGATACGCAGTATTTT. The chain carries TRBV7-3 and TRBJ2-3, with TRBD2 identical over 7 bases. The CDR3 covers 13 residues. Germline V gene data show CDR1 as SGHTA and CDR2 as FQGTGA. With V trimmed by 6 bases and J by 5 bases, 5 bases remained unmatched.

This chain links TRBV19 with TRBJ2-5, with D unresolved. This CDR3 is 11 amino acids long. Trimming cost V 9 bases and J 4 bases, with 9 bases left between them. From germline, CDR1 is LNHDA and CDR2 SQIVND (reference sequence). In nucleotides, the CDR3 is TGTGCCAGCCAAACGGCAGAGACCCAGTACTTC. Its protein is CASQTAETQYF.

The rearrangement joins TRBV5-1 to TRBJ2-5; perhaps TRBD2 as D (6 bases). Germline V gene lookup returns CDR1 SGHRS and CDR2 YFSETQ. The ends were cut back, 0 bases at V and 0 bases at J, with 9 bases in the middle. The CDR3 contains 15 residues. The CDR3 coding sequence is TGCGCCAGCAGCTTGGTAGGGGACTACCAAGAGACCCAGTACTTC. Protein sequence: CASSLVGDYQETQYF.